This TCR beta chain was sequenced for a study of blood T cell repertoires in COVID-19. As for the study in general: Both acute and convalescent COVID-19 samples were obtained from the United States, Italy and Spain.

As originally analysed: Nucleated cell counts were estimated from reference gene primer amplification. Sequencing used immunoSEQ multiplex PCR; TCRdb keeps in-frame clones, though not all of them. Clone size and V and J calls were adopted from that table, with D and trimming inferred from the DNA. The table has fewer than 70,000 clones, roughly 85% seen once; the top ten hold around 2.9%. Looked up from germline, CDR1 is SNHLY and CDR2 is FYNNEI. The CDR3 has 14 residues. Losses at the gene ends were 5 bases for V and 1 base for J; bases not matched to a gene: 3. Sample: peripheral blood. The chain links TRBV2 to TRBJ1-2; 8 nucleotides agree with TRBD1. The TCR was taken from a man older than 75 with acute or convalescent COVID-19. CDR3 sequence (DNA): TGTGCCAGCAGTCTACAGGGGGTTAACTATGGCTACACCTTC. Translated, it gives CASSLQGVNYGYTF.